This TCR beta chain was identified during a study of T cell responses to AZD1222 COVID-19 vaccine (dated by TCRdb to about 2021). Regarding the complete study: AZD1222 recipients given second doses at about 4 weeks or at about 12 weeks were pooled, since spike-specific TCR depth and breadth were not found to differ between the two schedules. A total of 230 to 250 trial participants underwent TCR sequencing, of whom about 200 had received two doses of AZD1222 and some 26 had received two doses of the MenACWY control vaccine. Trial participants were enrolled by age into 18-55, 56-69 and 70-plus year subgroups, with approximately 150, 28 and 58 TCR-sequenced participants respectively.

In regard to this clone: Its binding antigen is unknown. Base qualities are not recorded, but no much larger clone differs from it by a single base.

The CDR3 regions of human TCRbeta chains were analyzed by immunosequencing. On the study's bioinformatics: TCRs in the repertoires were compared against a reference library of SARS-CoV-2-specific TCRs that had been generated with the MIRA antigen-specificity platform. Breadth meant the fraction of unique TCRs that were SARS-CoV-2-associated, whereas depth meant the fraction of total T cells that were SARS-CoV-2-associated. Each spike-specific TCR was assigned to its reactive spike region and to a CD4 or CD8 class using the MIRA data. Log10-transformed breadth and depth values were compared by one-way ANOVA with Sidak's multiple comparisons tests. TCRdb obtained this table from immuneACCESS and retained in-frame rearrangements with V and J assigned. These tables miss some clones; where compared with another copy, unresolved V genes account for less than half of the shortfall, and the remainder is unexplained. The V and J calls and the clone size are those of that table, but D and trimming were determined from the DNA. Within this sample are roughly 180,000 clones, with almost 95% of them counted one time only. Roughly 9.2% of the sample belongs to the ten largest clones.

The time point label for this specimen denotes: baseline before first vaccination. Vaccinee samples came from UK trials COV001 and COV002, including a single-blind randomized controlled phase 2/3 trial of AZD1222 (ChAdOx1 nCoV-19) in healthy adults. Trial participant PBMC samples were collected at day 0 and day 28 after the second dose for TCRbeta chain sequencing. On the study overall, not on this receptor specifically: The vaccine-associated CD4 TCRs covered the entire spike protein, and the dominant responses fell in regions 160-218 and 743-854. Epitopes outside the regions mutated in the B.1.351 and B.1.1.7 variants were reportedly recognized by nearly half of the unique spike-specific TCRs. Most participants were white British and females outnumbered males, and the authors suggested that clonal diversity may have been underestimated. Conclusions about previously exposed vaccinees were limited because only a handful of AZD1222 recipients were SARS-CoV-2 seropositive at baseline. In the small 56-69-year group, the increase in depth fell short of significance, most likely because of low power. Because no day 14 peak-response samples were available, repertoires were characterized only after the peak T cell response. After two AZD1222 doses, both the breadth and the depth of spike-specific TCRs were significantly higher than at day 0 and than in MenACWY recipients.

The germline V and J ends show losses of 4 bases and 5 bases respectively, and no gene match explains 8 bases of the junction. The CDR3, cysteine through phenylalanine, is 15 amino acids long. The DNA shown is the 45-base CDR3, in frame from base 1. Per the germline V gene (reference sequence), MNHEY is the CDR1 and SMNVEV is the CDR2. The rearranged segments are TRBV27 and TRBJ2-5, and TRBD2 aligns with 9 junction nucleotides. This clonotype originated in an adult in good health. Material: peripheral blood, obtained on day 0 of AZD1222 vaccination. The nucleotide sequence is given as TGTGCCAGCAGTTCATTTAGCGGGAGCACGGAGACCCAGTACTTC. This encodes CASSSFSGSTETQYF.